Listed here are 8 T cell receptor beta chains from one sample, sequenced in a study of blood T cell repertoires in COVID-19. Sequencing used immunoSEQ multiplex PCR; TCRdb keeps in-frame clones, though not all of them. The sample has 100,000 or so clones, approximately 81% seen once. The sequencing input was peripheral blood. The source is a human donor in a cohort sampled during active COVID-19.

The J gene is TRBJ2-5, the V gene TRBV2, with 11 bases lining up with TRBD2. The CDR3 contains 16 residues. The J segment lost 5 bases and the V segment lost 3 bases, leaving 8 bases of the junction unmatched. CDR1 is SNHLY and CDR2 is FYNNEI in the germline V gene. Here the CDR3 DNA reads TGTGCCAGCAGTGAGGGGATAGCGGGGGGGCAGGAGACCCAGTACTTC. This gives the protein CASSEGIAGGQETQYF.

V is TRBV7-6 and J is TRBJ2-3, with 10 bases matching TRBD1. The CDR3 spans 15 residues. The junction had 4 bases not matched to a gene; V was cut back by 1 base and J by 6 bases. CDR1 SGHVS and CDR2 FNYEAQ come from the germline V gene. The CDR3 is CASSLDGTGVDTQYF. The CDR3 coding sequence is TGTGCCAGCAGCTTAGATGGGACAGGGGTCGATACGCAGTATTTT.

This rearrangement joins TRBV5-1 to TRBJ2-2, with 7 bases that match TRBD2. CDR3 length: 16 residues. Germline loops: CDR1 SGHRS, CDR2 YFSETQ. J was trimmed by 3 bases and V by 0 bases; bases with no gene match: 5. CDR3 in DNA: TGCGCCAGCAGCTTGGGTGCGGGAGAGTACACCGGGGAGCTGTTTTTT. Encoded protein: CASSLGAGEYTGELFF.

The genes are TRBV5-6 and TRBJ1-1; 7 bases line up with TRBD1. V was clipped by 4 bases and J by 7 bases; unmatched bases: 7. This CDR3 has 13 residues. Germline V gene data show CDR1 as SGHDT and CDR2 as YYEEEE. CDR3 sequence: CASSPTGYGEAFF. The CDR3, as DNA: TGTGCCAGCAGCCCGACAGGGTATGGTGAAGCTTTCTTT.

By its share, this clone is medium-sized. The genes are TRBV7-9 and TRBJ1-1; D gene uncertain. This CDR3 has 14 amino acids. Per the germline V gene, CDR1 is SEHNR and CDR2 is FQNEAQ (reference sequence). V lost 5 bases, J lost 6 bases, and 16 bases lay in between. CDR3 in DNA: TGTGCCAGCAGCCCCTGGACTAAAAGGTCTGAAGCTTTCTTT. Its protein is CASSPWTKRSEAFF.

V gene TRBV10-3 combines with J gene TRBJ2-1; 14 nucleotides match TRBD2. Germline CDR1 ENHRY, CDR2 SYGVKD. The CDR3 extends over 17 amino acids. After removal of 2 bases from V and 3 bases from J, the junction contained 3 bases not matched to a gene. The CDR3 nucleotides are TGTGCCATCAGTGAGGGACTAGCGGGGGGCGACTACAATGAGCAGTTCTTC. It specifies CAISEGLAGGDYNEQFF.

The rearrangement links TRBV20-1 to TRBJ2-5; 10 nucleotides agree with TRBD2. The CDR3 loop spans 16 amino acids. The ends lost 6 bases at V and 0 bases at J; junction bases unmatched: 10. Germline V CDR1 and CDR2: DFQATT, SNEGSKA (reference sequence). This CDR3 is CSASGLAVEYQETQYF. The CDR3 nucleotides read TGCAGTGCGAGTGGACTAGCGGTGGAGTACCAAGAGACCCAGTACTTC.

The chain recombines TRBV7-6 with TRBJ2-5; 10 bases align to TRBD2. Germline CDR1 and CDR2: SGHVS and FNYEAQ. V shed 6 bases and J 7 bases; nucleotides not matched to a gene: 11. CDR3 size: 15 residues. For the CDR3, the DNA is TGTGCCAGCAGTCCCGGGACTAGCGTTTACGGGACCCAGTACTTC. Translating gives CASSPGTSVYGTQYF.